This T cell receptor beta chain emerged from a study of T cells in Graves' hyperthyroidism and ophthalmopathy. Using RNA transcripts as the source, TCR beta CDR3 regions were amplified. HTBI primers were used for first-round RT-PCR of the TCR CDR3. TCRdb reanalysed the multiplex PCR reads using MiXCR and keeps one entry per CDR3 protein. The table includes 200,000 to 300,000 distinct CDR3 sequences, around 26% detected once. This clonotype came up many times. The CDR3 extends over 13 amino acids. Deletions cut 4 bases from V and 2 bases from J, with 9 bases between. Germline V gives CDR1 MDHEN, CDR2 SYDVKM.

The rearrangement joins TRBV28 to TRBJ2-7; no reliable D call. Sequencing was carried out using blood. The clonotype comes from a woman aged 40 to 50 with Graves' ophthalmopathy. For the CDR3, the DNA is TGTGCCAGCAGTTGGGGTGAGACCTACGAGCAGTACTTC. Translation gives CASSWGETYEQYF.